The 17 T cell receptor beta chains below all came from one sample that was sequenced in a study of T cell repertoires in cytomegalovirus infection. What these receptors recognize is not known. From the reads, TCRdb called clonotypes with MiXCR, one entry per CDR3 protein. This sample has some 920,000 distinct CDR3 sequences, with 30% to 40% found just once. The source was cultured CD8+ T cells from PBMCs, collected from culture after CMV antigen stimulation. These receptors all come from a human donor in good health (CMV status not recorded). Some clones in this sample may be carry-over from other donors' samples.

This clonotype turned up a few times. The CDR3 is CASSLRGGGWYGYTF. CDR3 DNA: TGTGCCAGCAGTTTAAGAGGAGGGGGTTGGTATGGCTACACCTTC. This chain links TRBV12-3 or TRBV12-4 with TRBJ1-2; D perhaps matches TRBD1 (6 bases). V was clipped by 2 bases and J by 5 bases, with 15 bases between them. This CDR3 has 15 residues.

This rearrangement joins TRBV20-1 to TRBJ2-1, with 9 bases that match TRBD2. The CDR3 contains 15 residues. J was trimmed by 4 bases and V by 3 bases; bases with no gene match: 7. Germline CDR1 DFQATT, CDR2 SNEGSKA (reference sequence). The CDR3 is CSASGSGGSYNEQFF. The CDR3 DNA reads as TGCAGTGCTAGTGGTAGCGGGGGTTCATACAATGAGCAGTTCTTC.

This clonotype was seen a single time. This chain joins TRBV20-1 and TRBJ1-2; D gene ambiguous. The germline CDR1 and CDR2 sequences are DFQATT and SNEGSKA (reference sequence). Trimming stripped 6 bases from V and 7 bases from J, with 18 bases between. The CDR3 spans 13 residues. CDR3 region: CSAPGVRSRGYTF. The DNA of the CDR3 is TGCAGTGCCCCGGGAGTGAGGAGCCGTGGCTACACCTTC.

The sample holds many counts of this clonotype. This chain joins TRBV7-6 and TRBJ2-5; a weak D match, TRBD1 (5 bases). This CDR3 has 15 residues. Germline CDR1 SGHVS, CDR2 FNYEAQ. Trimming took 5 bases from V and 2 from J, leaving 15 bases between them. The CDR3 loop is CASSPESDSQETQYF. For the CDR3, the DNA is TGTGCCAGCAGCCCCGAAAGTGACAGTCAAGAGACCCAGTACTTC.

The CDR3 coding sequence is TGCAGTGCTGGGCACCGACACTTCTACAATGAGCAGTTCTTC. This encodes CSAGHRHFYNEQFF. This sequence joins TRBV20-1 and TRBJ2-1; D uncertain. V shed 5 bases and J shed 3 bases, with 14 bases lying between them. CDR1 is DFQATT, CDR2 SNEGSKA, per germline (reference sequence). This CDR3 has 14 residues.

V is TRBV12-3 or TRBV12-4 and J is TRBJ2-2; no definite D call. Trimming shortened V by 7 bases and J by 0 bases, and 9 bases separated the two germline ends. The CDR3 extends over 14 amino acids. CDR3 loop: CASTRQPNTGELFF. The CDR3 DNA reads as TGTGCCAGCACTAGGCAGCCGAACACCGGGGAGCTGTTTTTT.

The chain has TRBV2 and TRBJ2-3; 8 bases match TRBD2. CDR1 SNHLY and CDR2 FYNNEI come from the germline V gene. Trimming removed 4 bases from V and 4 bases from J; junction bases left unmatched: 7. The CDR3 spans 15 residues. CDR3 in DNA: TGTGCCAGCAGTGGGCCCGGGGGGGCATCAGATACGCAGTATTTT. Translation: CASSGPGGASDTQYF. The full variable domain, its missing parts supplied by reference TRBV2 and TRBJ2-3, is EPEVTQTPSHQVTQMGQEVILRCVPISNHLYFYWYRQILGQKVEFLVSFYNNEISEKSEIFDDQFSVERPDGSNFTLKIRSTKLEDSAMYFCASSGPGGASDTQYFGPGTRLTVL.

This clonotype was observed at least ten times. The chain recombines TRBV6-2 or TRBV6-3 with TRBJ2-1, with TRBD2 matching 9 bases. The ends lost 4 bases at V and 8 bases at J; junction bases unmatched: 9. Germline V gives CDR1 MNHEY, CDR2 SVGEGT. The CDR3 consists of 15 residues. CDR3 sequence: CASSFGDSGGYEQFF. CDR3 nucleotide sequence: TGTGCCAGCAGTTTCGGCGATAGCGGGGGCTATGAGCAGTTCTTC.

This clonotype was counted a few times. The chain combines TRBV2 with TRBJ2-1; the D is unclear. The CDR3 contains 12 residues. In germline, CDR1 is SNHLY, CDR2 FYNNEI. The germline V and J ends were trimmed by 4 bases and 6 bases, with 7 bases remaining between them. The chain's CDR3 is CASSGTFNEQFF. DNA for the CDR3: TGTGCCAGCAGTGGAACCTTCAATGAGCAGTTCTTC.

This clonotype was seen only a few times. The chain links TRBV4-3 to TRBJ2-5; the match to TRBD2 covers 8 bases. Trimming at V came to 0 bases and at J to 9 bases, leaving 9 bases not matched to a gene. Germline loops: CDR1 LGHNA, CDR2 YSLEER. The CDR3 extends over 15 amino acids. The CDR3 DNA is TGCGCCAGCAGCCAAGATCAGAGTAGCGGGGCCCCCCAGTACTTC. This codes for CASSQDQSSGAPQYF.

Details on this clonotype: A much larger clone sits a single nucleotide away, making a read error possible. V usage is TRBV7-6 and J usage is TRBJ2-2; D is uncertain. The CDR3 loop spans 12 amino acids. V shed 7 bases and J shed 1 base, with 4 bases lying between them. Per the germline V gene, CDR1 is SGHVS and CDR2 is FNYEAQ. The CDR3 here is CASNMNTGELFF. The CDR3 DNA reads TGTGCCAGCAACATGAACACCGGGGAGCTGTTTTTT.

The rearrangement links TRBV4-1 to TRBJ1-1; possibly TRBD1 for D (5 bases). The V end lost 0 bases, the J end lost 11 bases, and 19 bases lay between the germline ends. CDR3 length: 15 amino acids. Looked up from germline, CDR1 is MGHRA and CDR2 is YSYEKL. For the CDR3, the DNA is TGCGCCAGCAGCCAAGATTCTGGGACCATACAATTGGCTTTCTTT. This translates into CASSQDSGTIQLAFF.

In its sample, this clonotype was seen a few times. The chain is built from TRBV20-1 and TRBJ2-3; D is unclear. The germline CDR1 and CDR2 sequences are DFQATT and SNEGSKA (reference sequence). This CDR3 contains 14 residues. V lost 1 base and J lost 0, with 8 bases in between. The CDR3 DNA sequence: TGCAGTGCTAGAGGGGAAGGTAGCACAGATACGCAGTATTTT. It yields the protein CSARGEGSTDTQYF.

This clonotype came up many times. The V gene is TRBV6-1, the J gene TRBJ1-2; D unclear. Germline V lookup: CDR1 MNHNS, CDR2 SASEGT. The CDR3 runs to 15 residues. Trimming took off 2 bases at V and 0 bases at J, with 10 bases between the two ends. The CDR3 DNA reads TGTGCCAGCAGTGAAAATTGGGCGGCTAACTATGGCTACACCTTC. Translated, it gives CASSENWAANYGYTF.

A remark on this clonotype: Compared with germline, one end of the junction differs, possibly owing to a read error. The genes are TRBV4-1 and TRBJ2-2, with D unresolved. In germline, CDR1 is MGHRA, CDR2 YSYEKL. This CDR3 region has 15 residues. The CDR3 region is CASSLRRLNTRELFF. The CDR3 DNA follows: TGCGCCAGCAGCCTGAGGAGACTCAACACCAGGGAGCTGTTTTTT.

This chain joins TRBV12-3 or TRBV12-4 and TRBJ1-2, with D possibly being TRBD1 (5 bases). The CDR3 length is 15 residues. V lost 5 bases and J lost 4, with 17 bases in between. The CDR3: CASSPSGDVGYGYTF. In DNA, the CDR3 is TGTGCCAGCAGTCCATCGGGGGATGTGGGCTATGGCTACACCTTC.

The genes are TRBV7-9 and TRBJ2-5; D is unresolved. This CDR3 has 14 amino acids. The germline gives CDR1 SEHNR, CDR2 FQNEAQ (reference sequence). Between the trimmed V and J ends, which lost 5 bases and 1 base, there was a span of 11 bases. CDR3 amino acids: CASSPPRLQETQYF. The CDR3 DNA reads TGTGCCAGCAGCCCCCCACGGCTCCAAGAGACCCAGTACTTC.